What follows are 29 T cell receptor beta chains derived from one specimen sequenced in a study of vaccination and CD4 T cells after COVID-19. These receptors have no known antigen. Cultured CD4+ T-cell DNA underwent Oncomine TCR Beta short-read sequencing. A single record per CDR3 protein comes from TCRdb applying MiXCR to the PCR reads. The sample lists about 7,400 distinct CDR3 sequences, about half occurring once. Treatment here: roughly 10-day PBMC culture with coronavirus spike peptide pools or control peptides (ViraFEST assay). CD4+ T cells that came from the unexposed donor were collected before the COVID-19 pandemic (2011-2018). Material: CD4+ T cells from blood, cultured in vitro. The receptors originated from a human donor in good health.

The chain combines TRBV10-2 with TRBJ1-5; D unresolved. V gave up 5 bases and J gave up 0 bases, with 11 bases separating them. CDR1 and CDR2 from the germline V gene are WSHSY and SAAADI. The CDR3 is 15 amino acids. The CDR3 loop is CASSPGRISNQPQHF. In DNA form, the CDR3 reads TGCGCCAGCAGTCCCGGACGGATTAGCAATCAGCCCCAGCATTTT.

In its sample, this clonotype was seen a few times. The chain employs TRBV20-1 and TRBJ1-2, with D maybe TRBD1 (6 bases). V lost 5 bases to trimming and J lost 5 bases, with 24 bases between them. The CDR3 extends over 16 amino acids. The germline V gene has CDR1 DFQATT and CDR2 SNEGSKA (reference sequence). Here the CDR3 reads CSARGGQGTMEYGYTF. The CDR3 DNA reads TGCAGTGCTCGGGGGGGGCAGGGAACGATGGAGTATGGCTACACCTTC.

This chain links TRBV20-1 with TRBJ2-3; 12 nucleotides match TRBD2. V was clipped by 6 bases and J by 2 bases; unmatched bases: 6. Germline loops: CDR1 DFQATT, CDR2 SNEGSKA (reference sequence). The length of the CDR3 is 15 residues. CDR3 loop: CSAHRTSGITDTQYF. The CDR3 bases are TGCAGTGCCCATAGGACTAGCGGGATCACAGATACGCAGTATTTT.

This sequence joins TRBV12-3 or TRBV12-4 and TRBJ2-7, with D perhaps TRBD2 (5 bases). The CDR3 sequence is 12 residues long. Trimming removed 0 bases from V and 5 bases from J, with 5 bases in between. CDR3 amino acids: CASSLATNEQYF. The CDR3 DNA sequence: TGTGCCAGCAGTTTAGCGACTAACGAGCAGTACTTC.

The sample holds a few counts of this clonotype. The J gene is TRBJ1-2, the V gene TRBV20-1, with TRBD1 matching over 10 bases. Germline trimming cut 6 bases from V and 6 bases from J; bases unmatched to any gene: 19. The CDR3 has 17 amino acids. The V gene's germline CDR1 is DFQATT and CDR2 SNEGSKA (reference sequence). The chain's CDR3 is CSAHFLAGQGVIDGYTF. CDR3 DNA: TGCAGTGCCCACTTCTTAGCCGGACAGGGGGTAATTGATGGCTACACCTTC.

The rearrangement uses TRBV6-2 or TRBV6-3 and TRBJ1-5; TRBD1 matches 8 bases. Germline V lookup: CDR1 MNHEY, CDR2 SVGEGT. V shed 3 bases and J 3 bases; nucleotides not matched to a gene: 13. This CDR3 comprises 18 residues. DNA for the CDR3: TGTGCCAGCAGTTATAACGGACAGGGTTCCATGTACAATCAGCCCCAGCATTTT. It codes for CASSYNGQGSMYNQPQHF.

The chain recombines TRBV10-2 with TRBJ2-3; 7 bases are a match to TRBD2. With 4 bases clipped from V and 2 bases from J, the junction kept 9 bases outside the gene matches. The CDR3 covers 16 residues. Germline CDR1 WSHSY, CDR2 SAAADI. CDR3 sequence: CASSGRWGGNTDTQYF. CDR3 bases: TGCGCCAGCAGTGGTCGTTGGGGGGGGAACACAGATACGCAGTATTTT.

The chain has TRBV5-4 and TRBJ2-5; D is uncertain. V lost 4 bases to trimming and J lost 3 bases, with 10 bases between them. The CDR3 spans 13 residues. The germline V gene encodes CDR1 SGHNT and CDR2 YYREEE (reference sequence). The CDR3, as DNA: TGTGCCAGCAGCCCCAGGCGAGAAGAGACCCAGTACTTC. It translates to CASSPRREETQYF.

The chain is built from TRBV7-9 and TRBJ1-1, with TRBD1 matching 7 bases. Germline loops: CDR1 SEHNR, CDR2 FQNEAQ (reference sequence). V trimming: 1 base; J trimming: 4 bases; junction bases outside the gene matches: 3. This CDR3 is 14 amino acids long. The CDR3 DNA follows: TGTGCCAGCAGCTTAGAGGGGGCTGCCACTGAAGCTTTCTTT. Translating it yields CASSLEGAATEAFF. The full variable domain, its missing parts supplied by reference TRBV7-9 and TRBJ1-1, is DTGVSQNPRHKITKRGQNVTFRCDPISEHNRLYWYRQTLGQGPEFLTYFQNEAQLEKSRLLSDRFSAERPKGSFSTLEIQRTEQGDSAMYLCASSLEGAATEAFFGQGTRLTVV.

The chain carries TRBV14 and TRBJ1-1; 8 bases align to TRBD1. Germline CDR1 reads SGHDN; CDR2 reads FVKESK. The V gene end was trimmed by 3 bases and the J gene end by 7 bases; junction bases not matched to a gene: 4. This CDR3 is 13 amino acids long. CDR3 protein: CASSQTGTGEAFF. DNA for the CDR3: TGTGCCAGCAGCCAGACCGGGACAGGTGAAGCTTTCTTT.

V usage is TRBV29-1 and J usage is TRBJ1-2; perhaps TRBD1 as D (5 bases). The germline V gene has CDR1 SQVTM and CDR2 ANQGSEA. The germline V and J ends were trimmed by 2 bases and 4 bases, with 14 bases remaining between them. CDR3 size: 14 residues. The CDR3 DNA reads TGCAGCGTTGAAAGGGCAACAAGGGGCTATGGCTACACCTTC. This gives the protein CSVERATRGYGYTF.

In this sample, this clonotype turned up a few times. The V and J genes are TRBV28 and TRBJ1-2; weak D call: TRBD1 (5 bases). There are 18 residues in the CDR3. Germline V CDR1 and CDR2: MDHEN, SYDVKM. V lost 5 bases, J lost 3 bases, and 25 bases lay in between. The CDR3 region is CASSPVVNNPGKDYGYTF. The CDR3 DNA is TGTGCCAGCAGTCCTGTTGTCAACAACCCAGGGAAGGACTATGGCTACACCTTC.

The chain couples TRBV6-5 to TRBJ1-1, with a tentative D call TRBD1 (5 bases). V gave up 2 bases and J gave up 5 bases, with 21 bases separating them. CDR1 and CDR2 (germline): MNHEY, SVGAGI. This CDR3 contains 17 residues. CDR3: CASSYDGEEGKWTEAFF. The DNA for the CDR3 is TGTGCCAGCAGTTACGACGGGGAGGAGGGGAAGTGGACTGAAGCTTTCTTT.

Here the CDR3 DNA reads TGTGCCAGTAGTATAGACGACTATGGCTACACCTTC. It codes for CASSIDDYGYTF. V usage is TRBV19 and J usage is TRBJ1-2; D remains unclear. Trimming took off 0 bases at V and 3 bases at J, with 2 bases between the two ends. The CDR3 covers 12 residues. Germline loops: CDR1 LNHDA, CDR2 SQIVND (reference sequence).

The chain carries TRBV15 and TRBJ1-1; TRBD1 is a possible D gene (5 bases). This CDR3 contains 15 residues. Germline assignment: CDR1 LNHNV and CDR2 YYDKDF (reference sequence). The V end lost 7 bases, the J end lost 1 base, and 16 bases lay between the germline ends. DNA of the CDR3: TGTGCCACCACTCCGGGGCGGGGGGGGAACACTGAAGCTTTCTTT. This sequence encodes CATTPGRGGNTEAFF.

The chain has TRBV7-7 and TRBJ2-7; TRBD1 aligns across 9 bases. This CDR3 has 14 amino acids. With 7 bases clipped from V and 5 bases from J, the junction kept 9 bases outside the gene matches. CDR1 is SSHAT, CDR2 FNYEAQ, per germline (reference sequence). Here the CDR3 reads CASTHRDRDDEQYF. CDR3 sequence (DNA): TGTGCCAGCACCCACCGGGACAGGGATGACGAGCAGTACTTC.

The gene calls are TRBV24-1 and TRBJ2-5; TRBD1 matches at 7 bases. CDR3 length: 17 residues. CDR1 and CDR2 (germline): KGHDR, SFDVKD. V lost 2 bases to trimming and J lost 4 bases; unmatched junction nucleotides: 12. The CDR3 protein is CATSDSGYRGPGETQYF. The CDR3 DNA reads TGTGCCACCAGTGATTCCGGCTATAGGGGGCCGGGAGAGACCCAGTACTTC.

V and J are TRBV27 and TRBJ2-1; 10 bases are a match to TRBD2. The length of the CDR3 is 19 residues. Germline CDR1 MNHEY, CDR2 SMNVEV (reference sequence). The J segment lost 4 bases and the V segment lost 4 bases, leaving 16 bases of the junction unmatched. DNA for the CDR3: TGTGCCAGCAGTTCTCGAGCGGCCCTTACTAGCGGGAAATACAATGAGCAGTTCTTC. Its translation: CASSSRAALTSGKYNEQFF.

This clonotype came up once. This chain links TRBV5-4 with TRBJ1-2; D is unclear. V was shortened by 0 bases and J by 8 bases, with 11 bases between the two germline ends. The CDR3 length is 13 residues. The germline gives CDR1 SGHNT, CDR2 YYREEE (reference sequence). CDR3 sequence: CASSLGPDGGYTF. The CDR3 region has the DNA TGTGCCAGCAGCTTGGGGCCGGACGGGGGCTACACCTTC.

V gene TRBV6-1 combines with J gene TRBJ2-1; 8 bases are a match to TRBD2. This CDR3 has 15 residues. The germline V gene has CDR1 MNHNS and CDR2 SASEGT. The J segment lost 0 bases and the V segment lost 4 bases, leaving 2 bases of the junction unmatched. The CDR3 nucleotides read TGTGCCAGCAGTGGTACTAGCGGCTCCTACAATGAGCAGTTCTTC. This gives the protein CASSGTSGSYNEQFF.

This clonotype was seen a single time. The rearrangement links TRBV20-1 to TRBJ1-2; perhaps TRBD1 as D (6 bases). CDR1 is DFQATT and CDR2 is SNEGSKA in the germline V gene (reference sequence). Trimming left V 5 bases short and J 6 bases short, with 22 bases between. The CDR3 has 15 residues. CDR3 sequence reads: CSAREGVRGLDGYTF. The DNA of the CDR3 is TGCAGTGCTCGGGAGGGGGTCAGGGGTTTGGATGGCTACACCTTC.

This clonotype was recorded a few times. This chain connects TRBV10-3 to TRBJ2-1; D may correspond to TRBD1 or TRBD2 (5 bases each). Germline lookup yields CDR1 ENHRY and CDR2 SYGVKD. This CDR3 contains 14 residues. V was cut by 4 bases and J by 8 bases, with 15 bases left in between. As DNA, the CDR3 is TGTGCCATCAGTGCTGAGGGGCAAGGCGATGAGCAGTTCTTC. The encoded protein is CAISAEGQGDEQFF.

For the CDR3, the DNA is TGCAGCGTTCAGGGGAGCGGGAGAGCCTACAATGAGCAGTTCTTC. Translation gives CSVQGSGRAYNEQFF. The chain links TRBV29-1 to TRBJ2-1; 8 positions agree with TRBD2. This CDR3 has 15 residues. With V trimmed by 5 bases and J by 2 bases, 8 bases remained unmatched. Germline CDR1 is SQVTM and CDR2 is ANQGSEA.

This sequence joins TRBV6-5 and TRBJ1-6; 7 bases map to TRBD1. The V segment lost 2 bases and the J segment 0 bases; nucleotides outside the gene matches: 13. The CDR3 is 20 residues long. CDR1 and CDR2 from the germline V gene are MNHEY and SVGAGI. In DNA, the CDR3 is TGTGCCAGCAGTTACCAGACCCCCTGGACAGGCAGCTCCTATAATTCACCCCTCCACTTT. Translated, it gives CASSYQTPWTGSSYNSPLHF.

This clonotype was seen a single time. This chain connects TRBV30 to TRBJ2-1; 8 nucleotides line up with TRBD2. The CDR3 has 15 residues. The V gene end was trimmed by 0 bases and the J gene end by 4 bases; junction bases not matched to a gene: 5. Germline lookup yields CDR1 GTSNPN and CDR2 SVGIG (reference sequence). This chain's CDR3 is CAWSVSAGGYNEQFF. The CDR3 region has the DNA TGTGCCTGGAGTGTATCGGCGGGGGGATACAATGAGCAGTTCTTC.

This chain connects TRBV15 to TRBJ2-6; D unclear. Germline V gives CDR1 LNHNV, CDR2 YYDKDF (reference sequence). The CDR3 covers 15 residues. V was shortened by 8 bases and J by 1 base, with 12 bases between the two germline ends. The CDR3: CATLTSVSGANVLTF. The DNA for the CDR3 is TGTGCCACCCTAACGTCGGTTTCTGGGGCCAACGTCCTGACTTTC.

This chain links TRBV19 with TRBJ1-1; TRBD1 matches at 8 bases. The CDR3 has 13 amino acids. CDR1 LNHDA and CDR2 SQIVND come from the germline V gene (reference sequence). The V segment lost 6 bases and the J segment 2 bases; nucleotides outside the gene matches: 2. In DNA, the CDR3 is TGTGCCAGTAGCCAGGGGGCTAACACTGAAGCTTTCTTT. Translation gives CASSQGANTEAFF.

The count of this clonotype is one. CDR3 loop: CASSEAGALGGELFF. The CDR3 DNA reads as TGTGCCAGCAGTGAGGCAGGAGCCCTGGGTGGGGAACTGTTTTTT. V and J are TRBV25-1 and TRBJ1-4, with D unclear. CDR1 and CDR2 from the germline V gene are MGHDK and SYGVNS. V was clipped by 3 bases and J by 12 bases, with 20 bases between them. CDR3 length equals 15 residues.

The V gene is TRBV7-2, the J gene TRBJ2-5; 9 bases agree with TRBD2. The junction had 6 bases not matched to a gene; V was cut back by 1 base and J by 0 bases. This CDR3 contains 17 residues. CDR1 is SGHTA and CDR2 is FQGNSA in the germline V gene. DNA of the CDR3: TGTGCCAGCAGCTTAGGGCTAGCGGGGACTCACCAAGAGACCCAGTACTTC. It is translated as CASSLGLAGTHQETQYF.